A single sample is the source of the 25 T cell receptor beta chains below, sequenced in a study of read filtering for tumor transcriptome and immune sequencing. Molecular barcoded adaptors covering alpha/delta and beta/gamma chains were used on about 0.4 ug RNA. In TCRdb, the reads were re-called with MiXCR into one record per CDR3 protein. The top ten clones hold roughly 44% of a sample with tens of thousands of distinct CDR3 sequences, approximately 15% of them seen once. Sequencing used a population of CD138-negative cells sorted from bone marrow. These receptors were taken from a donor at least 40 years old with multiple myeloma.

Turning to this clonotype: Possible read error: a much larger clone is one base away. Here the CDR3 omits its conserved ending phenylalanine or tryptophan, so a read error is the likely source. The chain combines TRBV10-3 with TRBJ2-2; possible D gene TRBD2, 6 bases. V dropped 3 bases and J dropped 1 base, with 9 bases sitting between them. The CDR3 spans 15 residues. Germline V gene sequence: CDR1 ENHRY, CDR2 SYGVKD. CDR3: CAISDGDLNTGELFL. In DNA form, the CDR3 reads TGTGCCATCAGTGATGGGGACTTGAACACCGGGGAGCTGTTTCTT.

The chain uses TRBV7-9 and TRBJ2-5; D call uncertain. Trimming stripped 3 bases from V and 1 base from J, with 12 bases between. Germline assignment: CDR1 SEHNR and CDR2 FQNEAQ (reference sequence). The CDR3 length is 15 residues. CDR3: CASSFFPSLQETQYF. In nucleotides, the CDR3 is TGTGCCAGCAGCTTTTTTCCTAGTCTCCAAGAGACCCAGTACTTC.

This clonotype occurred many times. A much larger clone differs by one base, so this may be a read error. This chain uses TRBV7-9 with TRBJ2-1; D gene unclear. Germline CDR1 and CDR2: SEHNR and FQNEAQ (reference sequence). This CDR3 contains 13 residues. CDR3 sequence (DNA): TGTGCCAGCACCGGTAGTTCTTGGAATGAGCAGTCCTTC. Protein: CASTGSSWNEQSF.

The chain has TRBV20-1 and TRBJ2-7; TRBD2 aligns across 7 bases. V was clipped by 5 bases and J by 4 bases; unmatched bases: 8. The CDR3 is 13 residues long. Per germline, CDR1 DFQATT and CDR2 SNEGSKA (reference sequence). CDR3 residues: CSAARLAEYEQYF. The CDR3 nucleotides are TGCAGTGCTGCTAGACTAGCAGAATACGAGCAGTACTTC.

This clonotype was recorded at least ten times. V is TRBV28 and J is TRBJ2-5; D uncertain. There are 11 residues in the CDR3. Deletions cut 7 bases from V and 6 bases from J, with 9 bases between. The germline CDR1 and CDR2 sequences are MDHEN and SYDVKM. CDR3 nucleotides: TGTGCCAGCACCGGGCGAAAGACCCAGTACTTC. It codes for CASTGRKTQYF.

In this sample, this clonotype turned up many times. The chain uses TRBV28 and TRBJ1-5; the D gene is possibly TRBD1 (6 bases). With 8 bases removed from V and 7 bases from J, the gap between germline ends came to 15 bases. This CDR3 has 13 residues. Looked up from germline, CDR1 is MDHEN and CDR2 is SYDVKM. In DNA form, the CDR3 reads TGTGCCAGCTGCGGACAGAGAGGACAGCCCCAGCATTTT. This gives the protein CASCGQRGQPQHF. The variable domain in full, completed from reference TRBV28 and TRBJ1-5, reads DVKVTQSSRYLVKRTGEKVFLECVQDMDHENMFWYRQDPGLGLRLIYFSYDVKMKEKGDIPEGYSVSREKKERFSLILESASTNQTSMYLCASCGQRGQPQHFGDGTRLSIL.

This clonotype occurred a few times. The DNA for the CDR3 is TGTGCCAGCAGCTCCCGACTGATTACCGGGGCCAACGTCCTGACTTTC. Translation: CASSSRLITGANVLTF. This sequence joins TRBV5-6 and TRBJ2-6, with unresolved D. CDR3 length: 16 residues. The germline CDR1 and CDR2 sequences are SGHDT and YYEEEE. The V end was cut by 3 bases, the J end by 4 bases, with 14 bases between.

This clonotype was picked up many times. The CDR3 DNA reads as TGTGCCAGCAGTTATTACGAGCCTTTAGGGGCATTGGGCAATGAGCAGTTCTTC. Amino acids: CASSYYEPLGALGNEQFF. The chain employs TRBV6-2 or TRBV6-3 and TRBJ2-1; D might be TRBD1 (5 bases). This CDR3 comprises 18 residues. Germline CDR1 MNHEY, CDR2 SVGEGT. V dropped 3 bases and J dropped 6 bases, with 24 bases sitting between them.

This clonotype was seen many times. V and J are TRBV12-3 or TRBV12-4 and TRBJ2-1, with 11 bases fitting TRBD2. This CDR3 has 16 amino acids. J was trimmed by 0 bases and V by 2 bases; bases with no gene match: 0. The CDR3 DNA follows: TGTGCCAGCAGTTTACTAGCGGGGGGCTCCTACAATGAGCAGTTCTTC. It yields the protein CASSLLAGGSYNEQFF.

This clonotype turned up a few times. V usage is TRBV7-2 and J usage is TRBJ1-1, with D maybe TRBD1 (6 bases). V lost 2 bases and J 1 base, leaving 17 bases between the germline ends. In germline, CDR1 is SGHTA, CDR2 FQGNSA. The CDR3 totals 17 residues. The CDR3 region has the DNA TGTGCCAGCAGCTTAAGAAGACAGGTCCAATGGAACACTGAAGCTTTCTTT. Its translation: CASSLRRQVQWNTEAFF.

This clonotype was seen many times. V gene TRBV12-3 or TRBV12-4 combines with J gene TRBJ2-3; possible D gene TRBD1, 6 bases. The CDR3 is 13 residues long. V lost 5 bases and J lost 2, with 8 bases in between. In DNA, the CDR3 is TGTGCCAGCAGTGGACAGACCACAGATACGCAGTATTTT. It is translated as CASSGQTTDTQYF.

Many counts were recorded for this clonotype. The chain joins TRBV5-4 to TRBJ2-7, with TRBD1 matching 8 bases. Per the germline V gene, CDR1 is SGHNT and CDR2 is YYREEE (reference sequence). The CDR3 covers 15 residues. V dropped 4 bases and J dropped 3; count of bases not matched to a gene: 9. The CDR3 here is CASSNPQGDFYEQYF. CDR3 nucleotides: TGTGCCAGCAGCAATCCACAGGGGGACTTCTACGAGCAGTACTTC.

This clonotype was observed many times. The chain combines TRBV3-1 with TRBJ2-7, with D uncertain. V lost 0 bases and J 2 bases, leaving 8 bases between the germline ends. CDR1 LGHDT and CDR2 YNNKEL come from the germline V gene (reference sequence). CDR3 length: 14 residues. The CDR3 bases are TGTGCCAGCAGCCAAGATCCCGGAGCCTACGAGCAGTACTTC. Translated, it gives CASSQDPGAYEQYF.

This clonotype occurred many times. The chain joins TRBV15 to TRBJ2-3, with 8 positions matching TRBD2. CDR3 length equals 16 residues. Germline-derived CDR1 and CDR2 are LNHNV and YYDKDF (reference sequence). Trimming removed 1 base from V and 5 bases from J; junction bases left unmatched: 8. The CDR3 nucleotides read TGTGCCACCAGCAGAGTTCGGGAGGGCCGTGAAGATACGCAGTATTTT. Translated: CATSRVREGREDTQYF.

At least ten counts were recorded for this clonotype. The DNA for the CDR3 is TGTGCCAGCAGTCGTTTAGGCGGACAGGGAGGCCAGCCCCAGCATTTT. As protein: CASSRLGGQGGQPQHF. The V gene is TRBV27, the J gene TRBJ1-5, with 8 bases that match TRBD1. V shed 5 bases, J shed 7 bases, and the junction held 13 bases outside the gene matches. This CDR3 contains 16 residues. Germline V gene lookup returns CDR1 MNHEY and CDR2 SMNVEV (reference sequence).

This clonotype was detected many times. The chain employs TRBV28 and TRBJ2-2, with D maybe TRBD1 (6 bases). This CDR3 contains 15 residues. Germline loops: CDR1 MDHEN, CDR2 SYDVKM. V dropped 6 bases and J dropped 0 bases, with 11 bases sitting between them. CDR3 region: CASRPRGANTGELFF. The DNA for the CDR3 is TGTGCCAGCAGACCCAGGGGAGCGAACACCGGGGAGCTGTTTTTT.

The sample holds many counts of this clonotype. V gene TRBV6-5 combines with J gene TRBJ2-7; a weak D match, TRBD2 (6 bases). V gave up 6 bases and J gave up 3 bases, with 15 bases separating them. CDR1 and CDR2 from the germline V gene are MNHEY and SVGAGI. The CDR3 totals 14 residues. CDR3 sequence (DNA): TGTGCCAGCAGGGACCACAGGAGGGACTACGAGCAGTACTTC. This sequence encodes CASRDHRRDYEQYF.

This clonotype has ten or more counts. This chain uses TRBV3-1 with TRBJ1-5, with 7 bases lining up with TRBD1. The germline gives CDR1 LGHDT, CDR2 YNNKEL (reference sequence). This CDR3 comprises 13 residues. The V segment lost 3 bases and the J segment 7 bases; nucleotides outside the gene matches: 3. In DNA form, the CDR3 reads TGTGCCAGCAGCCACCAGGGGGGACAGCCCCAGCATTTT. It encodes CASSHQGGQPQHF.

Ten or more counts support this clonotype. DNA of the CDR3: TGCGCCAGCAGCCAGGGGACGTTCTACGAGCAGTACTTC. Translating it yields CASSQGTFYEQYF. V gene TRBV5-1 combines with J gene TRBJ2-7, with D maybe TRBD1 (6 bases). This CDR3 contains 13 residues. Trimming left V 4 bases short and J 3 bases short, with 11 bases between. Germline V gene sequence: CDR1 SGHRS, CDR2 YFSETQ.

As for this clonotype: The missing conserved phenylalanine or tryptophan at the end of this CDR3 makes a read error likely. The limits of the CDR3 on the DNA are not certain, so only TCRdb's listed CDR3 is given. V usage is TRBV20-1 and J usage is TRBJ1-1; the listed D gene, TRBD1, was not tested against the DNA. Germline CDR1 DFQATT, CDR2 SNEGSKA (reference sequence). A total of 14 residues make up the CDR3, ends included. CDR3 in amino acids: CSARVEDRDTEAVS.

Turning to this clonotype: A single base separates this from a much larger clone, so it may be a read error. This chain uses TRBV7-3 with TRBJ2-5, with D perhaps matching TRBD1 or TRBD2 (5 bases each). CDR1 is SGHTA, CDR2 FQGTGA, per germline. The CDR3 loop spans 15 amino acids. Written as DNA, the CDR3 is TGTGCCAGCAGCTCGTCTCCGGGACCTCAAGAGACCCAGTGCTTC. Its translation: CASSSSPGPQETQCF.

Regarding this clonotype: A much larger clone lies a single base off, so this may be a read error. The rearrangement joins TRBV19 to TRBJ2-1; TRBD2 matches 7 bases. V was clipped by 5 bases and J by 12 bases; unmatched bases: 19. The CDR3 is 16 amino acids. Germline values: CDR1 LNHDA, CDR2 SQIVND (reference sequence). CDR3 in amino acids: CASSLRLALAHHGQFF. In nucleotides, the CDR3 is TGTGCCAGTAGTTTAAGACTAGCACTGGCTCACCATGGGCAGTTCTTC.

This clonotype was recorded at least ten times. The J gene is TRBJ2-7, the V gene TRBV30, with unresolved D. This CDR3 comprises 13 residues. Trimming shortened V by 1 base and J by 12 bases, and 19 bases separated the two germline ends. From germline, CDR1 is GTSNPN and CDR2 SVGIG (reference sequence). The DNA for the CDR3 is TGTGCCTGGAGTGACCCCCGAGTGATGGAAGGGTACTTC. Residues: CAWSDPRVMEGYF.

This sequence joins TRBV6-6 and TRBJ2-1; weak D call: TRBD2 (6 bases). In germline, CDR1 is MNHNY, CDR2 SVGAGI (reference sequence). CDR3 size: 17 residues. The V and J ends lost 2 bases and 10 bases respectively, with 24 bases between them. CDR3 nucleotides: TGTGCCAGCAGTTACCCCAGAGCTGGGGACTCCACATTCGAGCAGTTCTTC. It is translated as CASSYPRAGDSTFEQFF.

This clonotype was seen many times. The DNA of the CDR3 is TGTGCCAGCAGTTCTGGACTAGCGGGAAAGGAGACCCAGTACTTC. It translates to CASSSGLAGKETQYF. The chain combines TRBV28 with TRBJ2-5, with 12 bases matching TRBD2. In germline, CDR1 is MDHEN, CDR2 SYDVKM. CDR3 length: 15 residues. The V segment lost 4 bases and the J segment 5 bases; nucleotides outside the gene matches: 5.